This record concerns one T cell receptor (beta chain) sequence. Its target is not known. J gave up 3 bases and V 3 bases, and 4 bases lay outside the gene matches. Germline CDR1 is PRHDT and CDR2 is FYEKMQ (reference sequence). The CDR3 spans 15 residues. TCRdb's copy holds only in-frame clones and misses some; the assay was immunoSEQ multiplex PCR. This table holds 25,000 to 35,000 clones, approximately 80% found once. These data originate in a study of OX40 agonist ivuxolimab in advanced cancers. Study results and caveats: Clonal expansion among partial responders at 0.1-3.0 mg/kg ranked near the lowest.

V is TRBV13 and J is TRBJ1-4; 7 bases are shared with TRBD1. The TCR sequence derives from an adult with an advanced solid tumor such as melanoma, head and neck, liver or kidney cancer. The sample in question was CD4+ or CD8+ T cells sorted from blood, obtained in a trial of the OX40 agonist ivuxolimab. The CDR3 region has the DNA TGTGCCAGCAGCTTCCGGGACAGCCCTAATGAAAAACTGTTTTTT. Translated, it gives CASSFRDSPNEKLFF.